The 28 T cell receptor beta chains listed next were all sequenced from one sample in a study of beta chain features in type 1 diabetes. The isolated RNA, all of it, was reverse transcribed, so expressed TCRB transcripts were what got sequenced. Profiled with immunoSEQ multiplex PCR; TCRdb holds only in-frame clones, not every one. This table has some 180,000 clones, about 13% appearing once. The sample taken for sequencing was central memory CD4+ T cells from blood. These receptors all stem from a woman under 30 in good health.

The rearrangement joins TRBV19 to TRBJ1-5; D possibly corresponds to TRBD1 (5 bases). Trimming pared 3 bases from V and 0 bases from J, leaving 9 bases between. CDR1 and CDR2 (germline): LNHDA, SQIVND (reference sequence). The CDR3 runs 15 residues. This CDR3 is CASSMGRVSNQPQHF. DNA of the CDR3: TGTGCCAGTAGTATGGGCAGGGTTAGCAATCAGCCCCAGCATTTT.

This clone was recorded a few times. The rearrangement uses TRBV28 and TRBJ2-6; 9 bases map to TRBD2. Germline V gene sequence: CDR1 MDHEN, CDR2 SYDVKM. This CDR3 is built from 16 residues. CDR3 DNA: TGTGTCGTAGCGGGGGCGACCGCTTCTGGGGCCAACGTCCTGACTTTC. This codes for CVVAGATASGANVLTF. Together with reference TRBV28 and TRBJ2-6, the CDR3 gives the full variable domain: DVKVTQSSRYLVKRTGEKVFLECVQDMDHENMFWYRQDPGLGLRLIYFSYDVKMKEKGDIPEGYSVSREKKERFSLILESASTNQTSMYLCVVAGATASGANVLTFGAGSRLTVL.

The chain uses TRBV6-5 and TRBJ2-1; 8 nucleotides match TRBD2. Germline V gene lookup returns CDR1 MNHEY and CDR2 SVGAGI. The V and J ends lost 6 bases and 4 bases, in that order; junction bases with no gene match: 5. The CDR3 consists of 14 residues. CDR3 loop: CASSKTSGYNEQFF. The CDR3 coding sequence is TGTGCCAGCAGCAAAACTAGCGGTTACAATGAGCAGTTCTTC.

The chain links TRBV5-1 to TRBJ2-3, with D maybe TRBD2 (6 bases). CDR1 is SGHRS, CDR2 YFSETQ, per germline. The CDR3 extends over 15 amino acids. Trimming cost V 2 bases and J 3 bases, with 13 bases left between them. As DNA, the CDR3 is TGCGCCAGCAGCTTCGGTGGCGGGATTACAGATACGCAGTATTTT. Its protein is CASSFGGGITDTQYF.

The chain carries TRBV28 and TRBJ1-5; 8 bases fit TRBD1. Losses at the gene ends were 4 bases for V and 3 bases for J; bases not matched to a gene: 5. Germline CDR1 MDHEN, CDR2 SYDVKM. The CDR3 has 15 amino acids. CDR3 in amino acids: CASSSLGQANQPQHF. CDR3 in DNA: TGTGCCAGCAGTTCGCTGGGACAGGCCAATCAGCCCCAGCATTTT.

In this sample, this clone turned up a few times. This sequence joins TRBV7-9 and TRBJ2-1; 10 bases match TRBD2. The V gene end was trimmed by 5 bases and the J gene end by 6 bases; junction bases not matched to a gene: 4. The germline gives CDR1 SEHNR, CDR2 FQNEAQ (reference sequence). There are 14 residues in the CDR3. The CDR3 bases are TGTGCCAGCAGCGTCTTAGCGGGAGGCAATGAGCAGTTCTTC. It specifies CASSVLAGGNEQFF.

This clone occurred a few times. The chain links TRBV15 to TRBJ2-7, with TRBD1 matching over 9 bases. From germline, CDR1 is LNHNV and CDR2 YYDKDF (reference sequence). V lost 5 bases and J lost 3; bases outside the gene matches: 8. The CDR3 length is 15 residues. The CDR3 is CATSVGRDRDYEQYF. The CDR3 bases are TGTGCCACCAGCGTGGGGCGGGACAGGGACTACGAGCAGTACTTC.

This clone was counted a few times. The genes are TRBV28 and TRBJ2-5; maybe TRBD1 (7 bases). Per germline, CDR1 MDHEN and CDR2 SYDVKM. Trimming removed 8 bases from V and 1 base from J, with 14 bases in between. The CDR3 loop spans 14 amino acids. CDR3 loop: CASGGRGVQETQYF. In nucleotides, the CDR3 is TGTGCCAGCGGGGGCAGGGGGGTCCAAGAGACCCAGTACTTC.

This chain links TRBV7-6 with TRBJ2-1, with TRBD2 as a possible D gene (6 bases). Germline loops: CDR1 SGHVS, CDR2 FNYEAQ. This CDR3 contains 15 residues. Trimming removed 4 bases at V and 12 bases at J, with 22 bases between. The CDR3 loop reads CASSSASALRTRQFF. CDR3 DNA: TGTGCCAGCAGCTCCGCTAGCGCCCTCAGAACGCGGCAGTTCTTC.

This chain uses TRBV11-2 with TRBJ2-7, with 7 bases fitting TRBD2. V lost 0 bases, J lost 3 bases, and 5 bases stayed unmatched. The CDR3 extends over 15 amino acids. CDR1 SGHAT and CDR2 FQNNGV come from the germline V gene. In DNA form, the CDR3 reads TGTGCCAGCAGCTTAGACACGGGAGGCTACTACGAGCAGTACTTC. Its protein product is CASSLDTGGYYEQYF.

The chain employs TRBV6-4 and TRBJ2-3, with 11 bases fitting TRBD2. The CDR3 covers 17 residues. The germline V gene has CDR1 MRHNA and CDR2 SNTAGT. Trimming removed 1 base from V and 1 base from J; junction bases left unmatched: 4. CDR3 sequence reads: CASSDFPSGRRTDTQYF. Written as DNA, the CDR3 is TGTGCCAGCAGTGACTTCCCTAGCGGGAGGCGCACAGATACGCAGTATTTT.

In its sample, this clone was seen a few times. V is TRBV7-9 and J is TRBJ2-1; tentatively, D is TRBD2 (5 bases). Germline lookup yields CDR1 SEHNR and CDR2 FQNEAQ (reference sequence). This CDR3 is built from 13 residues. V shed 3 bases and J shed 5 bases, with 8 bases lying between them. In DNA form, the CDR3 reads TGTGCCAGCAGCTTCGGGGTAAACAATGAGCAGTTCTTC. It encodes CASSFGVNNEQFF.

The chain links TRBV6-1 to TRBJ1-1, with D perhaps matching TRBD1 (6 bases). Trimming left V 5 bases short and J 2 bases short, with 15 bases between. CDR1 and CDR2 from the germline V gene are MNHNS and SASEGT. There are 15 residues in the CDR3. The CDR3 region is CASSTTGFPNTEAFF. DNA for the CDR3: TGTGCCAGCAGTACAACAGGGTTCCCTAACACTGAAGCTTTCTTT.

The chain joins TRBV28 to TRBJ2-1, with D maybe TRBD1 (5 bases). Deletions cut 7 bases from V and 2 bases from J, with 9 bases between. The CDR3 covers 13 residues. From germline, CDR1 is MDHEN and CDR2 SYDVKM. CDR3 nucleotides: TGTGCCAGCATCCAGGGCCCCTACAATGAGCAGTTCTTC. Amino acids: CASIQGPYNEQFF.

The chain links TRBV7-8 to TRBJ2-5; perhaps TRBD2 as D (6 bases). Trimming removed 5 bases at V and 5 bases at J, with 21 bases between. The CDR3 totals 16 residues. Germline-derived CDR1 and CDR2 are SGHVS and FQNEAQ. For the CDR3, the DNA is TGTGCCAGCAGCCCACGTGGTAGCGGCCTTTGGGAGACCCAGTACTTC. This translates into CASSPRGSGLWETQYF.

This clone occurred a few times. The V call is TRBV27, the J call TRBJ2-5; 14 nucleotides agree with TRBD2. Germline V gene sequence: CDR1 MNHEY, CDR2 SMNVEV (reference sequence). V lost 1 base to trimming and J lost 5 bases; unmatched junction nucleotides: 15. This CDR3 contains 20 residues. In DNA, the CDR3 is TGTGCCAGCAGTTTATTTTCCCCCCGACTAGCGGGAGGGCGGAGGGAGACCCAGTACTTC. Protein product: CASSLFSPRLAGGRRETQYF.

This clone appeared a few times. J is TRBJ2-1 and V is TRBV7-7; maybe TRBD2 (5 bases). Germline V gene sequence: CDR1 SSHAT, CDR2 FNYEAQ (reference sequence). V lost 5 bases and J 9 bases, leaving 14 bases between the germline ends. The CDR3 is made up of 13 amino acids. The CDR3 DNA reads as TGTGCCAGCAGCACTACTGGAGGTGCTGAGCAGTTCTTC. The encoded protein is CASSTTGGAEQFF.

This chain's CDR3 is CASSLGIQAGGETQYF. Here the CDR3 DNA reads TGTGCCAGCAGCTTGGGAATTCAAGCGGGAGGAGAGACCCAGTACTTC. The genes are TRBV5-6 and TRBJ2-5, with 9 bases fitting TRBD2. The trim removed 0 bases at V and 4 bases at J, leaving 7 bases unmatched. CDR1 and CDR2 from the germline V gene are SGHDT and YYEEEE. The length of the CDR3 is 16 residues.

This clone was seen a few times. The chain has TRBV9 and TRBJ1-2; D may be TRBD1 (5 bases). Trimming took 3 bases from V and 1 from J, leaving 13 bases between them. CDR1 is SGDLS and CDR2 is YYNGEE in the germline V gene. The CDR3 spans 15 residues. The CDR3 loop is CASSAQGLHNYGYTF. CDR3 nucleotide sequence: TGTGCCAGCAGCGCCCAGGGTCTCCATAACTATGGCTACACCTTC.

This clone was found a few times. The chain uses TRBV2 and TRBJ2-6; perhaps TRBD1 as D (7 bases). Per the germline V gene, CDR1 is SNHLY and CDR2 is FYNNEI. The CDR3 has 18 residues. V lost 7 bases to trimming and J lost 0 bases, with 19 bases between them. CDR3: CASTKDRDSFSGANVLTF. Written as DNA, the CDR3 is TGTGCCAGCACCAAAGACAGGGACTCTTTCTCTGGGGCCAACGTCCTGACTTTC.

V and J are TRBV19 and TRBJ1-2; weak D call: TRBD1 (6 bases). The germline V and J ends were trimmed by 9 bases and 4 bases, with 15 bases remaining between them. CDR3 size: 13 residues. Germline lookup yields CDR1 LNHDA and CDR2 SQIVND (reference sequence). CDR3 in amino acids: CASLGQEVYGYTF. In DNA form, the CDR3 reads TGTGCCAGCCTGGGACAAGAAGTCTATGGCTACACCTTC. Full variable domain (outside the CDR3, taken from reference TRBV19 and TRBJ1-2): DGGITQSPKYLFRKEGQNVTLSCEQNLNHDAMYWYRQDPGQGLRLIYYSQIVNDFQKGDIAEGYSVSREKKESFPLTVTSAQKNPTAFYLCASLGQEVYGYTFGSGTRLTVV.

This clone was counted a few times. The chain joins TRBV11-3 to TRBJ2-7, with D possibly TRBD1 on 5 matching bases. The ends were cut back, 1 base at V and 3 bases at J, with 13 bases in the middle. The CDR3 is 15 residues long. The germline V gene has CDR1 SGHNT and CDR2 YENEEA. Here the CDR3 DNA reads TGTGCCAGCAGCTTAGGACAGCCAAAATTCTACGAGCAGTACTTC. Protein product: CASSLGQPKFYEQYF.

This clone was observed a few times. The V call is TRBV15, the J call TRBJ1-4; tentative D call: TRBD1 (5 bases). The CDR3 spans 18 residues. With 0 bases removed from V and 8 bases from J, the gap between germline ends came to 22 bases. Looked up from germline, CDR1 is LNHNV and CDR2 is YYDKDF (reference sequence). The CDR3 loop reads CATSRDSGQGLLSEKLFF. DNA of the CDR3: TGTGCCACCAGCAGAGACTCCGGACAAGGCCTCCTTAGCGAAAAACTGTTTTTT.

This clone came up once. The chain combines TRBV19 with TRBJ1-1; D perhaps matches TRBD1 (5 bases). The V gene lost 5 bases and the J gene lost 0 bases, with 13 bases spanning the gap. This CDR3 spans 15 amino acids. Looked up from germline, CDR1 is LNHDA and CDR2 is SQIVND (reference sequence). The CDR3 DNA reads TGTGCCAGTAGTCGGACAACCGCCATGAACACTGAAGCTTTCTTT. Encoded protein: CASSRTTAMNTEAFF. Full variable domain (remainder filled in from reference TRBV19 and TRBJ1-1): DGGITQSPKYLFRKEGQNVTLSCEQNLNHDAMYWYRQDPGQGLRLIYYSQIVNDFQKGDIAEGYSVSREKKESFPLTVTSAQKNPTAFYLCASSRTTAMNTEAFFGQGTRLTVV.

The chain carries TRBV6-6 and TRBJ2-1; TRBD2 matches 10 bases. Germline V gene lookup returns CDR1 MNHNY and CDR2 SVGAGI (reference sequence). The CDR3 contains 15 residues. The J segment lost 4 bases and the V segment lost 6 bases, leaving 6 bases of the junction unmatched. This chain's CDR3 is CASSPSTSGYNEQFF. The CDR3 coding sequence is TGTGCCAGCAGCCCTTCGACTAGCGGGTACAATGAGCAGTTCTTC.

This clone appeared a few times. The genes are TRBV7-9 and TRBJ2-7, with D hard to call. Deletions cut 5 bases from V and 6 bases from J, with 8 bases between. The CDR3 loop spans 11 amino acids. Per germline, CDR1 SEHNR and CDR2 FQNEAQ (reference sequence). The CDR3 DNA reads as TGTGCCAGCAGCGAGATTGGCGAGCAGTACTTC. Its protein is CASSEIGEQYF. The entire variable domain, with the rest obtained from reference TRBV7-9 and TRBJ2-7, is as follows: DTGVSQNPRHKITKRGQNVTFRCDPISEHNRLYWYRQTLGQGPEFLTYFQNEAQLEKSRLLSDRFSAERPKGSFSTLEIQRTEQGDSAMYLCASSEIGEQYFGPGTRLTVT.

The chain combines TRBV29-1 with TRBJ1-1; D uncertain. CDR1 and CDR2 (germline): SQVTM, ANQGSEA. CDR3 length equals 12 residues. V lost 6 bases to trimming and J lost 1 base, with 9 bases between them. In nucleotides, the CDR3 is TGCAGCGTGCGGCAGCCGAACACTGAAGCTTTCTTT. This encodes CSVRQPNTEAFF.

This clone was detected a few times. The chain recombines TRBV13 with TRBJ2-7; D is unresolved. Germline V gene lookup returns CDR1 PRHDT and CDR2 FYEKMQ (reference sequence). V lost 5 bases and J lost 4, with 3 bases in between. This CDR3 spans 10 amino acids. In DNA form, the CDR3 reads TGTGCCAGCAGCCCGTACGAGCAGTACTTC. It encodes CASSPYEQYF.